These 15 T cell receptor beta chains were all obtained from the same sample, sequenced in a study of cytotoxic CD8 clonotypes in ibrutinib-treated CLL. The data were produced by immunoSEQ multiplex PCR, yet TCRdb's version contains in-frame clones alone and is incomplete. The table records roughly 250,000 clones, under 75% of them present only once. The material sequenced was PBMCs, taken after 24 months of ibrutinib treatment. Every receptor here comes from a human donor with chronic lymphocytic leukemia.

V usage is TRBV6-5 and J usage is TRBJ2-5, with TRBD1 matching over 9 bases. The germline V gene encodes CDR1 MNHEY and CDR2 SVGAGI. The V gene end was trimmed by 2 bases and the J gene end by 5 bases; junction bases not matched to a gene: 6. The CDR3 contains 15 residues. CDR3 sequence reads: CASSYDTGGGETQYF. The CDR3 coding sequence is TGTGCCAGCAGTTACGACACAGGGGGCGGCGAGACCCAGTACTTC.

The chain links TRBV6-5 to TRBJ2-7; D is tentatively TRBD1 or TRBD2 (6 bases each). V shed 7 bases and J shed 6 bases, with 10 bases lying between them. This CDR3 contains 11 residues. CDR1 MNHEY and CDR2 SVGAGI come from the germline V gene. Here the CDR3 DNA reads TGTGCCAGCACCGGAGGGGGCGAGCAGTACTTC. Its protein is CASTGGGEQYF.

This CDR3 is CSPVEGSTDTQYF. The CDR3 region has the DNA TGCAGCCCAGTGGAAGGTAGCACAGATACGCAGTATTTT. This sequence joins TRBV29-1 and TRBJ2-3; D is unresolved. Germline V gives CDR1 SQVTM, CDR2 ANQGSEA. The CDR3 covers 13 residues. Trimming pared 8 bases from V and 0 bases from J, leaving 12 bases between.

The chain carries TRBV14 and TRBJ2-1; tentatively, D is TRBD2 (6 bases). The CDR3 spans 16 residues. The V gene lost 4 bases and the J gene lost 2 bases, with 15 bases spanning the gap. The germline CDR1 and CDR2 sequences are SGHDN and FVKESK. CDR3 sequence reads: CASSLGTYGPYNEQFF. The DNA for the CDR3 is TGTGCCAGCAGCCTGGGGACTTATGGACCCTACAATGAGCAGTTCTTC.

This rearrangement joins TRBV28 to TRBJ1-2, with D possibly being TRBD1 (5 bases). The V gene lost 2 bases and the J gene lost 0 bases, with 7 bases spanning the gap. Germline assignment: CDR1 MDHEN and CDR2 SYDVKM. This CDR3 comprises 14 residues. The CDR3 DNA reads TGTGCCAGCAGTTTACAACAGGCTAACTATGGCTACACCTTC. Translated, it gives CASSLQQANYGYTF.

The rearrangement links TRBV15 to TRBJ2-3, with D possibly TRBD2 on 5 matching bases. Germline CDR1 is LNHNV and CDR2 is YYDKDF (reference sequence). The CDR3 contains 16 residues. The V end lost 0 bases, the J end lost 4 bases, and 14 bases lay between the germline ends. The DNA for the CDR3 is TGTGCCACCAGCAGAGAGTTACTAGTCAGTTCAGATACGCAGTATTTT. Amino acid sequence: CATSRELLVSSDTQYF.

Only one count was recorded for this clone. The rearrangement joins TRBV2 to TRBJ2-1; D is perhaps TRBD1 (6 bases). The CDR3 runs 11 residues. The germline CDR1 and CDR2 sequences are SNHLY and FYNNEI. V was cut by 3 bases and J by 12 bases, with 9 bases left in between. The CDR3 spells CASSDGQSQFF. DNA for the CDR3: TGTGCCAGCAGTGATGGACAGTCGCAGTTCTTC.

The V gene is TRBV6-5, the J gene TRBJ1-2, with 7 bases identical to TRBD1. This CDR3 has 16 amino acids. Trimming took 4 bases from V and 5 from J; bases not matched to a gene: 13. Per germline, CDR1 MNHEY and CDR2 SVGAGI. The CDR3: CASSLRTGYSKYGYTF. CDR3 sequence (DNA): TGTGCCAGCAGTTTGCGGACAGGATACTCGAAATATGGCTACACCTTC.

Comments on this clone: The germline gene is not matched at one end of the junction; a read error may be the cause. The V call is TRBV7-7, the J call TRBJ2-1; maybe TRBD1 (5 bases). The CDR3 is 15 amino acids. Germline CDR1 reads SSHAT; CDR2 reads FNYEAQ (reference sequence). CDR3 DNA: TGTGCTAGCAGCTTAGAGTATCAGGGCTCGGCTGAGCAGTTCTTC. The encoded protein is CASSLEYQGSAEQFF.

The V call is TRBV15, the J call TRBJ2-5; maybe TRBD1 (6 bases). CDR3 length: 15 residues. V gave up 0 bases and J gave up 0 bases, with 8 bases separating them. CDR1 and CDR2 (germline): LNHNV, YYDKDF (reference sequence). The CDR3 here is CATSRDRGYQETQYF. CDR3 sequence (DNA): TGTGCCACCAGCAGAGATAGGGGGTACCAAGAGACCCAGTACTTC. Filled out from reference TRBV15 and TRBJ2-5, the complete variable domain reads DAMVIQNPRYQVTQFGKPVTLSCSQTLNHNVMYWYQQKSSQAPKLLFHYYDKDFNNEADTPDNFQSRRPNTSFCFLDIRSPGLGDTAMYLCATSRDRGYQETQYFGPGTRLLVL.

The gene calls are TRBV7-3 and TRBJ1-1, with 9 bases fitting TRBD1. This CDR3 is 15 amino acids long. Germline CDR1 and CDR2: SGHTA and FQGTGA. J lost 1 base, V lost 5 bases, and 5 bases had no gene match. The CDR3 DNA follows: TGTGCCAGCAGCCTACGGACAGGGGCGAACACTGAAGCTTTCTTT. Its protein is CASSLRTGANTEAFF.

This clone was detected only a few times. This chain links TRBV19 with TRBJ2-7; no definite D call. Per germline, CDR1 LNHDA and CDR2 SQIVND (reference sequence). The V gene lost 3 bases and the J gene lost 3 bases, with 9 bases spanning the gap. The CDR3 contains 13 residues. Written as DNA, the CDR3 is TGTGCCAGTAGTATCGAAAGCAGCTACGAGCAGTACTTC. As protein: CASSIESSYEQYF.

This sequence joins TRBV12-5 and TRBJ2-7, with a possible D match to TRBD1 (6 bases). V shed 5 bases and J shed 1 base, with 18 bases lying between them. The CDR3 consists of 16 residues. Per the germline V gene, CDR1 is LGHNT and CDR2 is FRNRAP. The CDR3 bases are TGTGCTAGTGGTGCAAGCAACAGGGTCCCATCCTACGAGCAGTACTTC. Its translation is CASGASNRVPSYEQYF.

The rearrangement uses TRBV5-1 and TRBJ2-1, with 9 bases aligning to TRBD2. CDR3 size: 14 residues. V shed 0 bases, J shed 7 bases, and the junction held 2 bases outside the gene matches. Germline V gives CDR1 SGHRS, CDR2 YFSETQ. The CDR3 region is CASSLVAGANEQFF. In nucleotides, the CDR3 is TGCGCCAGCAGCTTGGTAGCGGGAGCGAATGAGCAGTTCTTC.

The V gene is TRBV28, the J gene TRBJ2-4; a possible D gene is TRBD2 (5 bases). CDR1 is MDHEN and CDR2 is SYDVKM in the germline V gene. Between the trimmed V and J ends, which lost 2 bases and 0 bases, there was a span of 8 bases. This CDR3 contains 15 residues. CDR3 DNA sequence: TGTGCCAGCAGTTTAAACGGACTAGCCAAAAACATTCAGTACTTC. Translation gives CASSLNGLAKNIQYF.